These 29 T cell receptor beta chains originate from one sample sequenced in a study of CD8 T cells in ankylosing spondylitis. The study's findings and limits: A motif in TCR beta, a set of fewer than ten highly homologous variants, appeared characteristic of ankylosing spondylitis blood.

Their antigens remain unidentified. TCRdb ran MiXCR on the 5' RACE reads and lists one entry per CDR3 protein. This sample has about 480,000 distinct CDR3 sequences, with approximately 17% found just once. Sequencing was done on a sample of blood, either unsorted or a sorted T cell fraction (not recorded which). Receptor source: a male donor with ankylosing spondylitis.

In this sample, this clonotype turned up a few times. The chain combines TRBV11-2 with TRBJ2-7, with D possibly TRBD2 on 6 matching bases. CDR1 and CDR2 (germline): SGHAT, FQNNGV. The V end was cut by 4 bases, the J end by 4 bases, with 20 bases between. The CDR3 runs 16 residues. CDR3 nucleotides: TGTGCCAGCAGCTCTAGGGCGGGGTCCCCGGTTTACGAGCAGTACTTC. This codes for CASSSRAGSPVYEQYF.

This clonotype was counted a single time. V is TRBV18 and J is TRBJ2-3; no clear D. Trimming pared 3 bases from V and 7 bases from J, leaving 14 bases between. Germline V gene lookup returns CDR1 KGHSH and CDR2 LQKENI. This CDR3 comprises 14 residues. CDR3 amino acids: CASSPPGPLHTQYF. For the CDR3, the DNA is TGTGCCAGCTCACCGCCCGGGCCGTTGCATACGCAGTATTTT. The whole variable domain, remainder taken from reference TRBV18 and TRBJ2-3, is NAGVMQNPRHLVRRRGQEARLRCSPMKGHSHVYWYRQLPEEGLKFMVYLQKENIIDESGMPKERFSAEFPKEGPSILRIQQVVRGDSAAYFCASSPPGPLHTQYFGPGTRLTVL.

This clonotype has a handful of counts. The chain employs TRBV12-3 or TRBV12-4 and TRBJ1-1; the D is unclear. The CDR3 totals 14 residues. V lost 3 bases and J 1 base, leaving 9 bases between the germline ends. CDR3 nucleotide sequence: TGTGCCAGCAGTTTGCCCATGGGGAACACTGAAGCTTTCTTT. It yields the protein CASSLPMGNTEAFF.

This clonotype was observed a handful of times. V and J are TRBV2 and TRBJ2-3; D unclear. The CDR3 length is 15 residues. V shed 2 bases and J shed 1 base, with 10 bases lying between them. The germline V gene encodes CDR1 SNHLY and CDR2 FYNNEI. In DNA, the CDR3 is TGTGCCAGCAGTGAAAAGGCGGTACGCACAGATACGCAGTATTTT. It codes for CASSEKAVRTDTQYF.

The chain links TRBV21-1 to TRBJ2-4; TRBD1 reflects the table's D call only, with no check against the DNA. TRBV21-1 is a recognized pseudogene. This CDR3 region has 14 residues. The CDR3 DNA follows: TGTGCCAGCCGGGGGCCTCTAGCCAAAAACATTCAGTACTTC. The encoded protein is CASRGPLAKNIQYF.

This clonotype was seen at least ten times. CDR3 region: CASSWGDTEAFF. CDR3 DNA sequence: TGTGCCAGCAGCTGGGGCGACACTGAAGCTTTCTTT. The J gene is TRBJ1-1, the V gene TRBV11-1, with a possible D match to TRBD1 (5 bases). The V end lost 4 bases, the J end lost 3 bases, and 6 bases lay between the germline ends. CDR1 and CDR2 (germline): SGHAT, FQDESV (reference sequence). This CDR3 has 12 residues.

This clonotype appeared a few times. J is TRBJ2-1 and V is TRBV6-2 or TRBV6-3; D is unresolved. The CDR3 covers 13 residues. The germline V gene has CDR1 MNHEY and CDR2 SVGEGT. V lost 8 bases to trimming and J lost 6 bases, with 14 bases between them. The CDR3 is CASDPGAGNEQFF. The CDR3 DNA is TGTGCCAGCGATCCGGGCGCAGGCAATGAGCAGTTCTTC.

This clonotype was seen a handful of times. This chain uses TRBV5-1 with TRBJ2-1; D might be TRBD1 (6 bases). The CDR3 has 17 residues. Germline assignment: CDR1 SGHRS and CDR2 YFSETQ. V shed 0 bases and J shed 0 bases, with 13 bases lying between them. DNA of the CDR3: TGCGCCAGCAGCTTGGGGGATGCCAGGGGCTCCTACAATGAGCAGTTCTTC. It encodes CASSLGDARGSYNEQFF.

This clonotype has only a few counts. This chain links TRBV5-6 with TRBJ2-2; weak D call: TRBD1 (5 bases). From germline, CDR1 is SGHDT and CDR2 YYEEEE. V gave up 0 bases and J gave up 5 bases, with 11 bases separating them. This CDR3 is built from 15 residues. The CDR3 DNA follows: TGTGCCAGCAGCTTGGGACAGACCTTTACCGGGGAGCTGTTTTTT. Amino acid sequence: CASSLGQTFTGELFF.

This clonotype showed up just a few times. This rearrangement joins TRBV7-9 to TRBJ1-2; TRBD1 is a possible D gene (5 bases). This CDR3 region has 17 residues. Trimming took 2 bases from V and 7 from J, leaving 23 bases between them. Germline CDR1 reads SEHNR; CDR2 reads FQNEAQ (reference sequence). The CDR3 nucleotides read TGTGCCAGCAGCTTACGGGACCCGACCCACCCTCGAGGTGGCTACACCTTC. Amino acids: CASSLRDPTHPRGGYTF. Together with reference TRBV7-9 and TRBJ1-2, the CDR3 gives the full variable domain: DTGVSQNPRHKITKRGQNVTFRCDPISEHNRLYWYRQTLGQGPEFLTYFQNEAQLEKSRLLSDRFSAERPKGSFSTLEIQRTEQGDSAMYLCASSLRDPTHPRGGYTFGSGTRLTVV.

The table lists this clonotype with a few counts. As DNA, the CDR3 is TGCAGCTACGGGACTAGCGTCTACAATGAGCAGTTCTTC. Protein: CSYGTSVYNEQFF. The genes are TRBV29-1 and TRBJ2-1, with 10 bases that match TRBD2. Germline lookup yields CDR1 SQVTM and CDR2 ANQGSEA. The V gene end was trimmed by 8 bases and the J gene end by 3 bases; junction bases not matched to a gene: 4. The CDR3 consists of 13 residues.

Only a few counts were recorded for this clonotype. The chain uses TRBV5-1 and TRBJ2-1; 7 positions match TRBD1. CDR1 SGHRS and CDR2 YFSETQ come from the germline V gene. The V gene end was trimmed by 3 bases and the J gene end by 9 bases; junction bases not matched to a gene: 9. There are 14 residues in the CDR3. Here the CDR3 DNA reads TGCGCCAGCAGCTCGACGACAGGGTCTAGTGAGCAGTTCTTC. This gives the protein CASSSTTGSSEQFF.

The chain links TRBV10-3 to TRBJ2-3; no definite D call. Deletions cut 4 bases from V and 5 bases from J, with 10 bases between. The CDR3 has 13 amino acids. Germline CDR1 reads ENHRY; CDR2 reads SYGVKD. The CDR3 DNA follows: TGTGCCATCAGTGTCCGGTCGGGAGATACGCAGTATTTT. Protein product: CAISVRSGDTQYF.

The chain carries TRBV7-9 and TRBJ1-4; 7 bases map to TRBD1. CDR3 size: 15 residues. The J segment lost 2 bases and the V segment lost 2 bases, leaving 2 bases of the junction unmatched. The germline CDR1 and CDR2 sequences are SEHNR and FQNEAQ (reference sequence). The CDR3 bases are TGTGCCAGCAGCTTAAAGGGACAGACTAATGAAAAACTGTTTTTT. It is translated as CASSLKGQTNEKLFF.

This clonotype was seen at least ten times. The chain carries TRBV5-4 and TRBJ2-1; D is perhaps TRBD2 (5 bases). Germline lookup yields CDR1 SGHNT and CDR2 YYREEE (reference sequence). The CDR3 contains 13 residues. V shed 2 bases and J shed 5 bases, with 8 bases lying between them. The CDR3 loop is CASSFPGNNEQFF. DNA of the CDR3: TGTGCCAGCAGCTTCCCGGGGAACAATGAGCAGTTCTTC.

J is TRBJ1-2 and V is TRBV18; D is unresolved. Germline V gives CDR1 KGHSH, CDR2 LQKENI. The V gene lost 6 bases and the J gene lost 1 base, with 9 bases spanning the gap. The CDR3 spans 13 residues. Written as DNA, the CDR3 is TGTGCCAGCTCCCCTACAGATAACTATGGCTACACCTTC. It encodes CASSPTDNYGYTF.

This CDR3 is CASSLGQGTGINGNEQFF. CDR3 bases: TGCGCCAGCAGCTTGGGTCAGGGGACGGGAATTAACGGCAATGAGCAGTTCTTC. The gene calls are TRBV5-1 and TRBJ2-1, with TRBD1 as a possible D gene (6 bases). The germline V and J ends were trimmed by 0 bases and 6 bases, with 22 bases remaining between them. Germline V gene sequence: CDR1 SGHRS, CDR2 YFSETQ. This CDR3 spans 18 amino acids.

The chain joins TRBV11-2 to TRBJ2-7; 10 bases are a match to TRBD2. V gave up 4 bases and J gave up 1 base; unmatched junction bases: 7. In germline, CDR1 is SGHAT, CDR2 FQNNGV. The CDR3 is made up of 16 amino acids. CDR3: CASSWGTSVGSYEQYF. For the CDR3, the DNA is TGTGCCAGCAGCTGGGGGACTAGCGTAGGTTCCTACGAGCAGTACTTC.

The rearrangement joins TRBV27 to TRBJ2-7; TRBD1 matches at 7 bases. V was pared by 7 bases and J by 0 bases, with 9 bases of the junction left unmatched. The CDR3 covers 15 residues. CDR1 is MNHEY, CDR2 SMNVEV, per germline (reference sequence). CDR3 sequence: CASKHKGASSYEQYF. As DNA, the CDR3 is TGTGCCAGCAAGCACAAGGGGGCTAGCTCCTACGAGCAGTACTTC.

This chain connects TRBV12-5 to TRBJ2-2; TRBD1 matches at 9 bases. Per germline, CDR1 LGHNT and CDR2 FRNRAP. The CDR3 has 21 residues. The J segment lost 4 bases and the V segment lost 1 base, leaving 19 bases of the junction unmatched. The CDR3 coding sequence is TGTGCTAGTGGTTTGGGAACCAACCGGGACAGGGTGGGTCCGATCACCGGGGAGCTGTTTTTT. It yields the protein CASGLGTNRDRVGPITGELFF. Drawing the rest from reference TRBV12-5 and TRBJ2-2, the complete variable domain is DARVTQTPRHKVTEMGQEVTMRCQPILGHNTVFWYRQTMMQGLELLAYFRNRAPLDDSGMPKDRFSAEMPDATLATLKIQPSEPRDSAVYFCASGLGTNRDRVGPITGELFFGEGSRLTVL.

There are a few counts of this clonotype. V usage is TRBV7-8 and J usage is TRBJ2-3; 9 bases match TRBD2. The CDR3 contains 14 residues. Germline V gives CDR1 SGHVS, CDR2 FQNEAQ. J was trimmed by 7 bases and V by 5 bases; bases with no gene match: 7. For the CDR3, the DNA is TGTGCCAGCAGCGTCGGGACTAGCAGTAATACGCAGTATTTT. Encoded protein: CASSVGTSSNTQYF.

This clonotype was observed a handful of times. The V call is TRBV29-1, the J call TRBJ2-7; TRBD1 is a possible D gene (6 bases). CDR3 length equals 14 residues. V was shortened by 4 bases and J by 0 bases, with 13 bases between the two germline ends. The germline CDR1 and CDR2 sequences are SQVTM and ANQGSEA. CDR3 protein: CSVVLTGSSYEQYF. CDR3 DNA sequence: TGCAGCGTTGTTTTAACAGGGAGCTCCTACGAGCAGTACTTC.

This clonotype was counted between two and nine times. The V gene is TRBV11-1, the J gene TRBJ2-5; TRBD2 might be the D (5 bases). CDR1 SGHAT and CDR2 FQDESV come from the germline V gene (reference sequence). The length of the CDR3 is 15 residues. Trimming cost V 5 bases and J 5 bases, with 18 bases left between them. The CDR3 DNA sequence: TGTGCCAGCAGCCCCGGTATTTCGGGCGGGGAGACCCAGTACTTC. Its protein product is CASSPGISGGETQYF.

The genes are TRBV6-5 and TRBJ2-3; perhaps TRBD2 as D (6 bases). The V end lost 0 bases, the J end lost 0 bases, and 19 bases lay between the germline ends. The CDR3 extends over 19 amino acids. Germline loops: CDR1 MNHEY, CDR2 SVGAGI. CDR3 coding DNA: TGTGCCAGCAGTTACTCCCCCCCGCGGGGCCAGAAAAGCACAGATACGCAGTATTTT. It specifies CASSYSPPRGQKSTDTQYF.

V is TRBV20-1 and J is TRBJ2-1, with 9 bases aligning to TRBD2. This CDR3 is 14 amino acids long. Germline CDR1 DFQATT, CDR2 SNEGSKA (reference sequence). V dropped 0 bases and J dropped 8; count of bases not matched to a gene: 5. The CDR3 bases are TGCAGTGCTAGAGATGCGGGAGGGCCCCATGAGCAGTTCTTC. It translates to CSARDAGGPHEQFF.

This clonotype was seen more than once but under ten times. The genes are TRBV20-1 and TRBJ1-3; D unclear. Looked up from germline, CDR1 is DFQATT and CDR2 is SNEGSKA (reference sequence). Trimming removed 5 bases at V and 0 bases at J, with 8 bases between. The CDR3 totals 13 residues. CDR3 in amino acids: CSAPASSGNTIYF. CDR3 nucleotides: TGCAGTGCTCCAGCGAGCTCTGGAAACACCATATATTTT.

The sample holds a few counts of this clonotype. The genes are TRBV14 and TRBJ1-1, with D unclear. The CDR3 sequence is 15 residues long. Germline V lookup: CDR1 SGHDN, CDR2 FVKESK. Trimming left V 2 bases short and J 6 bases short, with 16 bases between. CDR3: CASSQSRLRVSEAFF. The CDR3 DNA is TGTGCCAGCAGCCAAAGTCGGTTGAGGGTGTCTGAAGCTTTCTTT.

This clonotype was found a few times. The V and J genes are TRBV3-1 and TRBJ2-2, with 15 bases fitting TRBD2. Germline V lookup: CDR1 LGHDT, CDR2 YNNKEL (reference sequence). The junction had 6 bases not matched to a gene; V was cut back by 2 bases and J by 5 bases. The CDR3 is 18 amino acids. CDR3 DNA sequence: TGTGCCAGCAGCCAACTGGGACTAGCGGGAGGCTGGACCGGGGAGCTGTTTTTT. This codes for CASSQLGLAGGWTGELFF.

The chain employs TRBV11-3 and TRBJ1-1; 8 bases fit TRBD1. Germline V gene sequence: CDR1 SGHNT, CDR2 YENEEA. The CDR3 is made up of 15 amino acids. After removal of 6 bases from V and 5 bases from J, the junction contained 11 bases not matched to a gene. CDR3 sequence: CASSHQTGVRTEAFF. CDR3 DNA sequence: TGTGCCAGCAGTCATCAGACAGGGGTTCGGACTGAAGCTTTCTTT.